These T cell receptor beta chains were read from a single sample in a study of blood T cell repertoires in COVID-19. Assay used: immunoSEQ multiplex PCR; TCRdb lists only in-frame clones, some missing. This sample has around 200,000 clones; around 81% occur once, and the top ten carry around 5.4%. The sample consisted of peripheral blood. These receptors originate from a woman aged 70-85 years with acute or convalescent COVID-19. Each CDR3 is given with its conserved first and last residue. A D gene is named only where the DNA matches it firmly. Rows give clone size only sometimes, using once, few, many, or a class for an expanded clone.

v_call	d_call	j_call	clone_size	cdr3_nt	cdr3_aa
TRBV28	NA	TRBJ1-6	NA	TGTGCCAGCAGTTTGGGGCGGAGGGGCTATAATTCACCCCTCCACTTT	CASSLGRRGYNSPLHF
TRBV10-1	TRBD2	TRBJ2-1	NA	TGCGCCAGCAGCGCTAGCGGGGCTTACAATGAGCAGTTCTTC	CASSASGAYNEQFF
TRBV4-2	TRBD1	TRBJ1-1	NA	TGTGCCAGCAGCCAAGATAACCGACAGGGGGACACTGAAGCTTTCTTT	CASSQDNRQGDTEAFF
TRBV28	TRBD2	TRBJ2-7	NA	TGTGCCAGCAGCCCCCGAAAGCGGGGCTCCTACGAGCAGTACTTC	CASSPRKRGSYEQYF
TRBV6-6	NA	TRBJ2-3	few	TGTGCCAGCAACAAACAGGATCGAGATACGCAGTATTTT	CASNKQDRDTQYF
TRBV19	TRBD2	TRBJ2-5	NA	TGTGCCAGTAGTGCCGCTAGCGGGAGGGGAGAGACCCAGTACTTC	CASSAASGRGETQYF
TRBV14	NA	TRBJ1-1	NA	TGTGCCAGCAGCCAAGTTCCAGGGTCGATGAACACTGAAGCTTTCTTT	CASSQVPGSMNTEAFF
TRBV19	NA	TRBJ1-5	NA	TGTGCCAGTAGTATAGGCCCCCAACGGAATCAGCCCCAGCATTTT	CASSIGPQRNQPQHF
TRBV5-1	NA	TRBJ2-2	once	TGCGCCAGCAGGGGGGGATCGACAGTCCTCAACACCGGGGAGCTGTTTTTT	CASRGGSTVLNTGELFF
TRBV9	TRBD1	TRBJ2-2	NA	TGTGCCAGCAGCCCTACAGGGGTCGGGGAGCTGTTTTTT	CASSPTGVGELFF
TRBV3-1/TRBV3-2	NA	TRBJ2-1	NA	TGTGCCAGCAGCCAAAGCTTCCCAGGGCAGCAGTTCTTC	CASSQSFPGQQFF
TRBV6-2/TRBV6-3	TRBD1	TRBJ1-2	NA	TGTGCCAGCAGCCCTCTCCGGGACAGGGGACCTTATGGCTACACCTTC	CASSPLRDRGPYGYTF
TRBV30	NA	TRBJ2-1	NA	TGTGCCTGGGCATTTTTGCGGGACGACAATGAGCAGTTCTTC	CAWAFLRDDNEQFF
TRBV2	TRBD2	TRBJ2-1	NA	TGTGCCAGCAGGGGACTAGCGATCTCCTACAATGAGCAGTTCTTC	CASRGLAISYNEQFF
TRBV7-9	NA	TRBJ2-7	NA	TGTGCCAGCAGCTCCGTTGGCAGCTCCTACGAGCAGTACTTC	CASSSVGSSYEQYF
TRBV10-3	NA	TRBJ1-3	NA	TGTGCCATCAGTGGGACAGATGGAAACACCATATATTTT	CAISGTDGNTIYF
TRBV3-1/TRBV3-2	NA	TRBJ1-1	NA	TGTGCCAGCAGCCAAGCGGACAGGAACACTGAAGCTTTCTTT	CASSQADRNTEAFF
TRBV6-1	TRBD1	TRBJ1-6	NA	TGTGCCAGCAGTGAATGGGACAGCAATTCACCCCTCCACTTT	CASSEWDSNSPLHF
TRBV12-3/TRBV12-4	NA	TRBJ2-7	NA	TGTGCCAGCAGCAGTTGGAGCTCCTACGAGCAGTACTTC	CASSSWSSYEQYF
TRBV5-1	TRBD2	TRBJ2-7	NA	TGCGCCAGCAGCCCTAGCGGGGGGGCCTACGAGCAGTACTTC	CASSPSGGAYEQYF
TRBV21-1	NA	TRBJ2-1	NA	TGTGCCAGGGTAGGGCAGCGGGTGGACTACGGCTCCTACAATGAGCAGTTCTTC	CARVGQRVDYGSYNEQFF
TRBV5-1	NA	TRBJ1-1	NA	TGCGCCAGCAGCTTAGGGCTTTGGCGGGACACTGAAGCTTTCTTT	CASSLGLWRDTEAFF
TRBV2	NA	TRBJ2-1	once	TGTGCCAGCAGTCCCCGGGCCTACAATGAGCAGTTCTTC	CASSPRAYNEQFF
TRBV28	TRBD2	TRBJ2-2	NA	TGTGCCAGCAGTTTCGCGAGCGGGAGCTTCACCGGGGAGCTGTTTTTT	CASSFASGSFTGELFF
TRBV19	TRBD2	TRBJ2-7	NA	TGTGCCAGTAGTCAACGGACTAGCCCCCTAAGCAACGAGCAGTACTTC	CASSQRTSPLSNEQYF
TRBV11-2	NA	TRBJ2-2	NA	TGTGCCAGCACTCTGACAGTTACCGGGGAGCTGTTTTTT	CASTLTVTGELFF
TRBV6-2/TRBV6-3	NA	TRBJ1-5	NA	TGTGCCAGCAGTTACCGAAGTAATGGGGGCTTCAATCAGCCCCAGCATTTT	CASSYRSNGGFNQPQHF
TRBV24-1	TRBD2	TRBJ2-1	NA	TGTGCCACCAGTGATTTTAGCGGGAGGGCCCCCCAAAACAATGAGCAGTTCTTC	CATSDFSGRAPQNNEQFF
TRBV3-1/TRBV3-2	TRBD2	TRBJ2-3	NA	TGTGCCAGCAGCCAAGATCAAGTGGCGGGAGTGACAGATACGCAGTATTTT	CASSQDQVAGVTDTQYF
TRBV2	TRBD1	TRBJ1-2	NA	TGTGCCAGCAGTGAGACAGGGGGCAGGTATGGCTACACCTTC	CASSETGGRYGYTF
TRBV6-1	NA	TRBJ2-4	NA	TGTGCCAGCAGTGAATTGTGGGCATGGGACATTCAGTACTTC	CASSELWAWDIQYF
TRBV6-5	NA	TRBJ1-4	NA	TGTGCCAGCAGTTCCCCAGGGCTGGGTGAAAAACTGTTTTTT	CASSSPGLGEKLFF
TRBV11-2	TRBD2	TRBJ2-1	NA	TGTGCCAGCAGCCTAAGGACTAGCGGAGACTACAATGAGCAGTTCTTC	CASSLRTSGDYNEQFF
TRBV5-1	TRBD2	TRBJ2-1	NA	TGCGCCAGCAGCTTGTACGGACAAGGGACTAGCGGTTATGAGCAGTTCTTC	CASSLYGQGTSGYEQFF
TRBV11-3	NA	TRBJ2-1	NA	TGTGCCAGCAGCCCAAGGGGGGGGATCTCCTACAATGAGCAGTTCTTC	CASSPRGGISYNEQFF
TRBV6-4	TRBD2	TRBJ2-3	NA	TGTGCCAGCAGTGACTCGGGTCCGGGGGGAGATACGCAGTATTTT	CASSDSGPGGDTQYF
TRBV7-2	TRBD2	TRBJ2-7	NA	TGTGCCAGCAGCTTATCCCCACTAGCGGGTACCTACGAGCAGTACTTC	CASSLSPLAGTYEQYF
TRBV11-2	NA	TRBJ2-5	NA	TGTGCCAGCAGCCCACTAAGGGGTCTACAAGAGACCCAGTACTTC	CASSPLRGLQETQYF
TRBV5-1	TRBD2	TRBJ2-1	NA	TGCGCCAGCAGCTTGGGTGGTAGCGGGAGCTACAATGAGCAGTTCTTC	CASSLGGSGSYNEQFF
TRBV2	TRBD1	TRBJ2-1	once	TGTGCCAGCGGGACAGGGGCCTACGAAAATGAGCAGTTCTTC	CASGTGAYENEQFF
TRBV19	NA	TRBJ1-5	NA	TGTGCCAGTAGTATGGAAGGGGATAGCAATCAGCCCCAGCATTTT	CASSMEGDSNQPQHF
TRBV10-3	TRBD1	TRBJ2-7	NA	TGTGCCATCACATCGACAGGGAGCTCCTACGAGCAGTACTTC	CAITSTGSSYEQYF
TRBV27	TRBD1	TRBJ2-7	once	TGTGCCAGCAGTCCCCGGGACAGGGGTCCCTACGTATCCAACGAGCAGTACTTC	CASSPRDRGPYVSNEQYF
TRBV28	NA	TRBJ1-1	once	TGTGCCAGCAGTTTGGGGGGGGACTTGAACACTGAAGCTTTCTTT	CASSLGGDLNTEAFF